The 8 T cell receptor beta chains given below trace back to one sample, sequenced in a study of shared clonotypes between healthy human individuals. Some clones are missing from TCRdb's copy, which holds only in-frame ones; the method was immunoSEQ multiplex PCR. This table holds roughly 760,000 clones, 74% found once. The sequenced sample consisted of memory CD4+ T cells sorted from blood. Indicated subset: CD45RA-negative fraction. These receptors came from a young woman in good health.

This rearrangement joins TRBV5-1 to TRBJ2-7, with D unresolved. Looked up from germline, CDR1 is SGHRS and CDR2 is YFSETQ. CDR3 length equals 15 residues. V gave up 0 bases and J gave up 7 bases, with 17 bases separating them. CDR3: CASSLGFEGWVEQYF. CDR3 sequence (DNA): TGCGCCAGCAGCTTGGGCTTTGAAGGGTGGGTTGAGCAGTACTTC. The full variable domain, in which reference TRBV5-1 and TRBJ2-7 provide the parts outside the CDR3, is KAGVTQTPRYLIKTRGQQVTLSCSPISGHRSVSWYQQTPGQGLQFLFEYFSETQRNKGNFPGRFSGRQFSNSRSEMNVSTLELGDSALYLCASSLGFEGWVEQYFGPGTRLTVT.

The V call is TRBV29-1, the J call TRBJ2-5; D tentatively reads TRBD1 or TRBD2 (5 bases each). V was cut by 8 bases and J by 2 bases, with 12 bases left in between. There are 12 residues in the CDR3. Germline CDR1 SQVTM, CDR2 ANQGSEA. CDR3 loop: CSTRDGQETQYF. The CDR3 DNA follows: TGCAGCACCCGGGACGGACAAGAGACCCAGTACTTC.

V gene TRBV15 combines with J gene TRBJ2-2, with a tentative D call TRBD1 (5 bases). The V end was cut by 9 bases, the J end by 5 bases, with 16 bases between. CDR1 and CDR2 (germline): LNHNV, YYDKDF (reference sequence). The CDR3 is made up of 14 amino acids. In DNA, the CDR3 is TGTGCCACAGGAACACCTAGGACAACCGGGGAGCTGTTTTTT. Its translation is CATGTPRTTGELFF.

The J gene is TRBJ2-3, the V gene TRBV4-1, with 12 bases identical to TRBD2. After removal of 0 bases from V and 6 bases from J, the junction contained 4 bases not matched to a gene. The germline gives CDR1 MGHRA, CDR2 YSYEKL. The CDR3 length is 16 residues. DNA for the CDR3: TGCGCCAGCAGCCAAGAAGGACTAGCGGGAATTGATACGCAGTATTTT. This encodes CASSQEGLAGIDTQYF.

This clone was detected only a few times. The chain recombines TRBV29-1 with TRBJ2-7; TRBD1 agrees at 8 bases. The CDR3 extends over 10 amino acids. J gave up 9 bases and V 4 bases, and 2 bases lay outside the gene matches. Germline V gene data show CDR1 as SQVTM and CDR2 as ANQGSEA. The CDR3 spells CSVGQGRQYF. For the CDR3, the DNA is TGCAGCGTTGGACAGGGGAGGCAGTACTTC.

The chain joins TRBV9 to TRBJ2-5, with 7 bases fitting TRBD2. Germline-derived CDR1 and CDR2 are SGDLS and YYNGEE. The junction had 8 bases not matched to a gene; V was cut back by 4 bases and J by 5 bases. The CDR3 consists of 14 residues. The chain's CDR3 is CASSFGGVSETQYF. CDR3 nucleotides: TGTGCCAGCAGCTTTGGGGGGGTGTCGGAGACCCAGTACTTC.

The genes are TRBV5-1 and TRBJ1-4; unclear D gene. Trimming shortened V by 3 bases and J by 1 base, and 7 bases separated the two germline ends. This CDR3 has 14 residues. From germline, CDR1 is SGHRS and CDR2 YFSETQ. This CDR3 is CASSSGVTNEKLFF. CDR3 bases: TGCGCCAGCAGCTCGGGTGTAACTAATGAAAAACTGTTTTTT.

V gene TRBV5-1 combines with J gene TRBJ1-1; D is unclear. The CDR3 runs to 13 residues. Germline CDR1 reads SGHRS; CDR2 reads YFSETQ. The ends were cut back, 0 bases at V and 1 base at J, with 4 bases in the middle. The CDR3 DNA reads TGCGCCAGCAGCTTGGTCCCGAACACTGAAGCTTTCTTT. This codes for CASSLVPNTEAFF.